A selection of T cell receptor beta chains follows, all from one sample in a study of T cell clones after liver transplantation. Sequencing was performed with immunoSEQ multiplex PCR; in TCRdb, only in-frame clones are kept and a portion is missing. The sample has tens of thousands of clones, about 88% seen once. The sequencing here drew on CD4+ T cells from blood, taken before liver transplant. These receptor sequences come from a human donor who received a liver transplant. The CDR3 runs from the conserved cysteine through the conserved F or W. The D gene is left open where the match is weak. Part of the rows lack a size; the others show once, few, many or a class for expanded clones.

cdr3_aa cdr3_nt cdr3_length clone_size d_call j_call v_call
CASSLETHEQYF TGTGCCAGCAGTTTAGAGACCCACGAGCAGTACTTC 12 NA NA TRBJ2-7 TRBV28
CASSSSRARSTDTQYF TGTGCCAGCAGCTCCTCAAGGGCGCGGAGCACAGATACGCAGTATTTT 16 NA NA TRBJ2-3 TRBV27
CASSLGGSGRSDTQYF TGCGCCAGCAGCTTGGGTGGTAGCGGGAGATCAGATACGCAGTATTTT 16 NA TRBD2 TRBJ2-3 TRBV5-1
CASSPVGETQYF TGTGCCAGCAGCCCGGTGGGAGAGACCCAGTACTTC 12 NA NA TRBJ2-5 TRBV5-4
CASSQAGSGYTF TGTGCCAGCAGCCAAGCTGGGAGTGGCTACACCTTC 12 NA NA TRBJ1-2 TRBV4-2
CASLGLASAKNIQYF TGTGCCAGCCTGGGACTAGCGTCTGCCAAAAACATTCAGTACTTC 15 NA TRBD2 TRBJ2-4 TRBV19
CASSLGFAGSYEQYF TGTGCCAGCAGCTTAGGGTTTGCGGGATCCTACGAGCAGTACTTC 15 NA NA TRBJ2-7 TRBV11-2
CSVLSPTLNTEAFF TGCAGCGTTCTATCCCCGACACTTAACACTGAAGCTTTCTTT 14 NA NA TRBJ1-1 TRBV29-1
CASSNRSRLRGEQFF TGTGCCAGCAGCAATCGGTCCCGGCTGAGGGGTGAGCAGTTCTTC 15 NA NA TRBJ2-1 TRBV21-1
CASSQRTDLTLYGYTF TGTGCCAGCAGCCAGAGGACGGATCTAACCCTCTATGGCTACACCTTC 16 NA NA TRBJ1-2 TRBV9
CASSDVRGLYGYTF TGTGCCAGCAGTGACGTACGGGGCCTATATGGCTACACCTTC 14 NA NA TRBJ1-2 TRBV6-1
CASSLRGHIYEQYF TGTGCCAGCAGCTTGAGAGGACACATCTACGAGCAGTACTTC 14 NA NA TRBJ2-7 TRBV5-6
CSVEGSMNTEAFF TGCAGCGTTGAAGGCTCTATGAACACTGAAGCTTTCTTT 13 once NA TRBJ1-1 TRBV29-1
CASSEDLAGGPFTYEQYF TGTGCCAGCAGTGAAGACCTAGCGGGGGGGCCCTTTACCTACGAGCAGTACTTC 18 NA TRBD2 TRBJ2-7 TRBV2
CASSPTGVGQPQHF TGTGCCAGCAGCCCTACCGGAGTTGGGCAGCCCCAGCATTTT 14 NA NA TRBJ1-5 TRBV9
CASGLVRGSNTGELFF TGTGCTAGTGGTTTGGTACGAGGATCGAACACCGGGGAGCTGTTTTTT 16 NA NA TRBJ2-2 TRBV12-5
CASSLFRGAEAFF TGTGCCAGCAGCTTATTTCGGGGGGCTGAAGCTTTCTTT 13 NA NA TRBJ1-1 TRBV7-2
CASSDLGQGNEKLFF TGTGCCAGCAGTGACTTGGGACAGGGGAATGAAAAACTGTTTTTT 15 few TRBD1 TRBJ1-4 TRBV27
CATLGWANEKLFF TGTGCCACCCTAGGGTGGGCTAATGAAAAACTGTTTTTT 13 NA NA TRBJ1-4 TRBV6-1
CASSRTDSNEKLFF TGTGCCAGCAGCCGGACAGATTCGAATGAAAAACTGTTTTTT 14 NA NA TRBJ1-4 TRBV14
CASSLEPVAYNEQFF TGCGCCAGCAGCTTGGAACCCGTGGCCTACAATGAGCAGTTCTTC 15 few NA TRBJ2-1 TRBV5-1
CASSLDSGYEQYF TGTGCCAGCAGCTTAGATTCGGGCTACGAGCAGTACTTC 13 NA NA TRBJ2-7 TRBV11-2
CASSRSATNEKLFF TGTGCCAGTAGCCGTTCTGCAACTAATGAAAAACTGTTTTTT 14 few NA TRBJ1-4 TRBV19
CASSSRVGLVEYNEQFF TGTGCCAGCAGCTCGAGGGTGGGACTAGTTGAATACAATGAGCAGTTCTTC 17 NA TRBD2 TRBJ2-1 TRBV7-2
CASSGTTPGRYEQYF TGTGCCAGCAGTGGAACTACCCCGGGACGTTACGAGCAGTACTTC 15 NA NA TRBJ2-7 TRBV25-1
CASSGQADGGEQFF TGTGCCAGCAGTGGGCAGGCGGACGGGGGGGAGCAGTTCTTC 14 NA TRBD2 TRBJ2-1 TRBV6-1
CARTEGPRAEAFF TGTGCCAGGACGGAGGGGCCCCGAGCAGAAGCTTTCTTT 13 NA NA TRBJ1-1 TRBV9
CASSGHGNSPLHF TGTGCCAGCAGCGGTCATGGGAATTCACCCCTCCACTTT 13 NA NA TRBJ1-6 TRBV9
CASSPPGARRAFF TGTGCCAGCAGTCCCCCGGGGGCGCGTCGGGCTTTCTTT 13 NA NA TRBJ1-1 TRBV27
CASSLGTGGISGANVLTF TGTGCCAGCAGCCTCGGGACAGGGGGCATTTCTGGGGCCAACGTCCTGACTTTC 18 NA TRBD1 TRBJ2-6 TRBV11-2
CASNGRAPSSYNEQFF TGTGCCAGCAATGGGCGGGCCCCCAGCTCCTACAATGAGCAGTTCTTC 16 NA NA TRBJ2-1 TRBV28